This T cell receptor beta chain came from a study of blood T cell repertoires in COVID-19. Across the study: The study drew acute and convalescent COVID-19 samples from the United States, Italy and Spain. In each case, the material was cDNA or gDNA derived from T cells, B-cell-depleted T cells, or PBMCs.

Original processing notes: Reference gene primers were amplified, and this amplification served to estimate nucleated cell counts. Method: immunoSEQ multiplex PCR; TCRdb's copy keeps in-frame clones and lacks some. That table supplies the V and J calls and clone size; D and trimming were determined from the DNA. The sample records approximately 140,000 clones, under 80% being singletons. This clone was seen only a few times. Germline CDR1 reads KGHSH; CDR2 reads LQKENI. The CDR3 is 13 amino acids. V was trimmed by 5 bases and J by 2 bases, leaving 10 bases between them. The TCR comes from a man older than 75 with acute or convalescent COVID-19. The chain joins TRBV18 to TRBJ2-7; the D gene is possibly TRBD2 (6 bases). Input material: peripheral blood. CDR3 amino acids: CASSKGGTYEQYF. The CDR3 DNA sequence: TGTGCCAGCTCAAAGGGCGGGACCTACGAGCAGTACTTC. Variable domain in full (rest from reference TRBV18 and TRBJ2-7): NAGVMQNPRHLVRRRGQEARLRCSPMKGHSHVYWYRQLPEEGLKFMVYLQKENIIDESGMPKERFSAEFPKEGPSILRIQQVVRGDSAAYFCASSKGGTYEQYFGPGTRLTVT.